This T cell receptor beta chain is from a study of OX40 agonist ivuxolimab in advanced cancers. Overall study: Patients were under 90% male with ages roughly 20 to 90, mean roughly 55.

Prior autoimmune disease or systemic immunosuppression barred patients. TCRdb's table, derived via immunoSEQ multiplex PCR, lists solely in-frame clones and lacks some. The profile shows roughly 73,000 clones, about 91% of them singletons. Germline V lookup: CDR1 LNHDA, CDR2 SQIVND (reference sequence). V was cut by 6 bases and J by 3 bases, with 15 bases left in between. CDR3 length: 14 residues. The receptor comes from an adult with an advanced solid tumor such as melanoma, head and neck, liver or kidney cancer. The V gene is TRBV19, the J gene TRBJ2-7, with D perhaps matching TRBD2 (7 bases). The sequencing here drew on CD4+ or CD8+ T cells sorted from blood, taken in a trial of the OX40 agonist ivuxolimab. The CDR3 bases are TGTGCCAGTAGCCCCCGGGGAGGGGGCTACGAGCAGTACTTC. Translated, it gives CASSPRGGGYEQYF.